These 10 T cell receptor beta chains were all obtained from the same sample, sequenced in a study of radiation and T cells in renal cell carcinoma. The time point: baseline pretreatment blood. As to treatment: 15 Gy SBRT to primary tumor, nephrectomy 4 weeks later. The method was immunoSEQ multiplex PCR; TCRdb's version includes in-frame clones alone and lacks a portion of them. The sample yields over 85,000 clones, 82% seen once. Sequenced material: blood, taken from a patient whose treatment included radiotherapy and nephrectomy. Receptors originate from a man in his fifties or sixties with renal cell carcinoma.

The V and J genes are TRBV4-1 and TRBJ2-5; D may be TRBD1 (6 bases). V lost 1 base to trimming and J lost 3 bases, with 18 bases between them. The CDR3 consists of 17 residues. Germline V gene lookup returns CDR1 MGHRA and CDR2 YSYEKL. DNA of the CDR3: TGCGCCAGCAGCCAAGGATGGGGATCGACAGGAGAAGAGACCCAGTACTTC. This codes for CASSQGWGSTGEETQYF.

The chain is built from TRBV19 and TRBJ2-7; TRBD2 matches at 12 bases. Germline V gene sequence: CDR1 LNHDA, CDR2 SQIVND (reference sequence). The CDR3 has 15 residues. J was trimmed by 2 bases and V by 4 bases; bases with no gene match: 3. The chain's CDR3 is CASSKLAGGTYEQYF. The DNA of the CDR3 is TGTGCCAGTAGTAAGCTAGCGGGAGGGACCTACGAGCAGTACTTC.

The gene calls are TRBV4-3 and TRBJ2-3; no reliable D call. V lost 5 bases and J 0 bases, leaving 3 bases between the germline ends. Per germline, CDR1 LGHNA and CDR2 YSLEER. CDR3 size: 12 residues. The CDR3 sequence is CASSWSTDTQYF. The CDR3 coding sequence is TGCGCCAGCAGCTGGAGCACAGATACGCAGTATTTT.

This sequence joins TRBV19 and TRBJ1-2, with TRBD1 identical over 7 bases. This CDR3 is built from 16 residues. The germline CDR1 and CDR2 sequences are LNHDA and SQIVND (reference sequence). Trimming cost V 5 bases and J 0 bases; bases outside gene matches: 9. The CDR3 is CASSAQGRGANYGYTF. The CDR3 region has the DNA TGTGCCAGTAGTGCACAGGGGAGGGGAGCTAACTATGGCTACACCTTC.

The gene calls are TRBV7-9 and TRBJ2-1, with D maybe TRBD1 (5 bases). This CDR3 is built from 13 residues. Germline V lookup: CDR1 SEHNR, CDR2 FQNEAQ (reference sequence). The V end lost 7 bases, the J end lost 5 bases, and 12 bases lay between the germline ends. The CDR3 DNA is TGTGCCAGCAACATCGCAGGGAACAATGAGCAGTTCTTC. This encodes CASNIAGNNEQFF.

This sequence joins TRBV7-9 and TRBJ2-7; 7 nucleotides align to TRBD2. The CDR3 is made up of 15 amino acids. V lost 1 base and J lost 5; bases outside the gene matches: 8. Per the germline V gene, CDR1 is SEHNR and CDR2 is FQNEAQ (reference sequence). The DNA for the CDR3 is TGTGCCAGCAGCTTAGTGAGCGGGGCCCCCCACGAGCAGTACTTC. It encodes CASSLVSGAPHEQYF.

This rearrangement joins TRBV7-3 to TRBJ2-7, with D perhaps matching TRBD1 (5 bases). The CDR3 extends over 14 amino acids. The germline V gene encodes CDR1 SGHTA and CDR2 FQGTGA. The ends were cut back, 1 base at V and 2 bases at J, with 9 bases in the middle. The CDR3 DNA reads as TGTGCCAGCAGCTTAAGCCCAGGGACCTACGAGCAGTACTTC. This encodes CASSLSPGTYEQYF.

This chain uses TRBV4-1 with TRBJ2-1; D might be TRBD2 (5 bases). Trimming took off 4 bases at V and 2 bases at J, with 18 bases between the two ends. There are 17 residues in the CDR3. The germline V gene encodes CDR1 MGHRA and CDR2 YSYEKL. The CDR3 region is CASSPLSSPQAYNEQFF. Here the CDR3 DNA reads TGCGCCAGCAGCCCCCTATCTAGCCCCCAGGCCTACAATGAGCAGTTCTTC.

The table lists this clone with a few counts. The genes are TRBV6-1 and TRBJ2-7; no clear D gene. Germline values: CDR1 MNHNS, CDR2 SASEGT. CDR3 length: 13 amino acids. V was cut by 2 bases and J by 7 bases, with 12 bases left in between. CDR3 residues: CASSEYGVGEQYF. CDR3 sequence (DNA): TGTGCCAGCAGTGAATATGGGGTAGGGGAGCAGTACTTC.

The CDR3 sequence is CASSRVPGTSQETQYF. The CDR3 DNA sequence: TGCGCCAGCAGCCGCGTGCCCGGGACATCCCAAGAGACCCAGTACTTC. J is TRBJ2-5 and V is TRBV5-1; D might be TRBD1 (6 bases). The V gene lost 4 bases and the J gene lost 1 base, with 17 bases spanning the gap. The CDR3 spans 16 residues. Looked up from germline, CDR1 is SGHRS and CDR2 is YFSETQ.